The 19 T cell receptor beta chains reported below all come from one sample, sequenced in a study of blood T cell repertoires in COVID-19. Assay: immunoSEQ multiplex PCR; the TCRdb copy retains only in-frame clones and omits some. The table lists approximately 150,000 clones, roughly 90% of them singletons. Sequencing used peripheral blood. These receptors were obtained from a woman between 50 and 59 years old with acute or convalescent COVID-19.

The chain has TRBV10-3 and TRBJ1-2, with TRBD1 matching 7 bases. Germline CDR1 reads ENHRY; CDR2 reads SYGVKD. This CDR3 has 15 residues. V dropped 3 bases and J dropped 0; count of bases not matched to a gene: 4. The CDR3 bases are TGTGCCATCAGTGATAACCAGGGGGCTAACTATGGCTACACCTTC. This encodes CAISDNQGANYGYTF.

This CDR3 is CASSYSGSEQFF. For the CDR3, the DNA is TGTGCCAGCAGTTACTCCGGGAGTGAGCAGTTCTTC. V is TRBV6-5 and J is TRBJ2-1; TRBD2 is a possible D gene (6 bases). Trimming removed 0 bases at V and 9 bases at J, with 6 bases between. Germline V gene sequence: CDR1 MNHEY, CDR2 SVGAGI. CDR3 length: 12 amino acids.

The chain recombines TRBV28 with TRBJ1-1, with 8 bases aligning to TRBD1. Per the germline V gene, CDR1 is MDHEN and CDR2 is SYDVKM. This CDR3 contains 15 residues. V was clipped by 6 bases and J by 1 base; unmatched bases: 7. CDR3: CASRGAGGPNTEAFF. The CDR3 coding sequence is TGTGCCAGCAGGGGGGCAGGGGGCCCGAACACTGAAGCTTTCTTT. Using reference TRBV28 and TRBJ1-1 for the parts outside the CDR3, the full variable domain is DVKVTQSSRYLVKRTGEKVFLECVQDMDHENMFWYRQDPGLGLRLIYFSYDVKMKEKGDIPEGYSVSREKKERFSLILESASTNQTSMYLCASRGAGGPNTEAFFGQGTRLTVV.

This sequence joins TRBV19 and TRBJ2-3, with 10 bases aligning to TRBD2. V trimming: 5 bases; J trimming: 6 bases; junction bases outside the gene matches: 11. There are 16 residues in the CDR3. CDR1 and CDR2 (germline): LNHDA, SQIVND (reference sequence). The CDR3 loop reads CASSPRASGSWDTQYF. The CDR3 DNA reads as TGTGCCAGTAGTCCCCGTGCTAGCGGGAGCTGGGATACGCAGTATTTT.

The J gene is TRBJ1-2, the V gene TRBV6-5, with TRBD1 as a possible D gene (6 bases). Trimming removed 4 bases from V and 6 bases from J, with 15 bases in between. The CDR3 extends over 14 amino acids. Germline-derived CDR1 and CDR2 are MNHEY and SVGAGI. The CDR3 DNA sequence: TGTGCCAGCAGTTCGGCCGGACAGCCTGATGGCTACACCTTC. This encodes CASSSAGQPDGYTF.

The V and J genes are TRBV25-1 and TRBJ1-6; possibly TRBD1 for D (5 bases). This CDR3 is 13 amino acids long. Germline assignment: CDR1 MGHDK and CDR2 SYGVNS. Trimming pared 9 bases from V and 7 bases from J, leaving 13 bases between. In nucleotides, the CDR3 is TGTGCCAGTAACCGGGACTCAAATTCACCCCTCCACTTT. Translating it yields CASNRDSNSPLHF.

The gene calls are TRBV5-4 and TRBJ2-5, with 8 bases fitting TRBD1. This CDR3 has 13 amino acids. V trimming: 3 bases; J trimming: 5 bases; junction bases outside the gene matches: 3. CDR1 is SGHNT and CDR2 is YYREEE in the germline V gene (reference sequence). CDR3 residues: CASSWRDRETQYF. The CDR3, as DNA: TGTGCCAGCAGCTGGCGGGACAGGGAGACCCAGTACTTC.

The chain joins TRBV24-1 to TRBJ1-2, with TRBD1 matching over 7 bases. The J segment lost 6 bases and the V segment lost 9 bases, leaving 9 bases of the junction unmatched. Looked up from germline, CDR1 is KGHDR and CDR2 is SFDVKD. This CDR3 spans 13 amino acids. This CDR3 is CATSDREWDGYTF. The CDR3 DNA follows: TGTGCCACCTCTGACAGGGAGTGGGATGGCTACACCTTC.

The gene calls are TRBV19 and TRBJ1-5; 9 bases align to TRBD1. The CDR3 has 18 residues. V lost 3 bases to trimming and J lost 0 bases; unmatched junction nucleotides: 9. Germline V CDR1 and CDR2: LNHDA, SQIVND (reference sequence). Here the CDR3 DNA reads TGTGCCAGTAGTATTGGGACAGGGTCCCCTTATAGCAATCAGCCCCAGCATTTT. This translates into CASSIGTGSPYSNQPQHF.

This clone was seen more than once but under ten times. The CDR3 is CASGTTTGTYGYTF. In DNA, the CDR3 is TGTGCTAGTGGTACAACAACAGGGACCTATGGCTACACCTTC. The rearrangement links TRBV12-5 to TRBJ1-2; tentative D call: TRBD1 (6 bases). Per germline, CDR1 LGHNT and CDR2 FRNRAP. Trimming shortened V by 5 bases and J by 4 bases, and 14 bases separated the two germline ends. This CDR3 region has 14 residues.

This chain uses TRBV2 with TRBJ2-1; tentatively, D is TRBD1 (5 bases). The germline CDR1 and CDR2 sequences are SNHLY and FYNNEI. The V end lost 7 bases, the J end lost 2 bases, and 9 bases lay between the germline ends. The CDR3 is made up of 13 amino acids. CDR3 loop: CASKWTPYNEQFF. As DNA, the CDR3 is TGTGCCAGCAAGTGGACACCCTACAATGAGCAGTTCTTC.

The chain employs TRBV9 and TRBJ2-7; 11 bases fit TRBD2. Germline V gene sequence: CDR1 SGDLS, CDR2 YYNGEE. V shed 7 bases, J shed 4 bases, and the junction held 7 bases outside the gene matches. The CDR3 runs to 14 residues. The CDR3 DNA follows: TGTGCCAGCGGATCCGGGACTAGCGGTTACGAGCAGTACTTC. It is translated as CASGSGTSGYEQYF.

J is TRBJ2-3 and V is TRBV6-1, with TRBD2 as a possible D gene (6 bases). V was cut by 4 bases and J by 6 bases, with 20 bases left in between. This CDR3 has 16 amino acids. Germline V gene sequence: CDR1 MNHNS, CDR2 SASEGT. CDR3 residues: CASSAKYGGGGDTQYF. The DNA for the CDR3 is TGTGCCAGCAGTGCAAAGTACGGGGGAGGTGGGGATACGCAGTATTTT.

The chain carries TRBV7-6 and TRBJ2-5; D is possibly TRBD2 (6 bases). This CDR3 spans 17 amino acids. Germline CDR1 is SGHVS and CDR2 is FNYEAQ. Trimming pared 4 bases from V and 4 bases from J, leaving 22 bases between. CDR3 in amino acids: CASSSRFESGGPETQYF. DNA for the CDR3: TGTGCCAGCAGCTCCCGCTTCGAAAGCGGAGGGCCAGAGACCCAGTACTTC.

The gene calls are TRBV24-1 and TRBJ2-2, with a possible D match to TRBD1 (6 bases). The CDR3 totals 15 residues. V gave up 7 bases and J gave up 5 bases, with 16 bases separating them. Germline V lookup: CDR1 KGHDR, CDR2 SFDVKD. Written as DNA, the CDR3 is TGTGCCACCAGCGGGAACCGGGACAATACCGGGGAGCTGTTTTTT. Protein product: CATSGNRDNTGELFF.

The V and J genes are TRBV5-1 and TRBJ1-4; D is unresolved. Germline-derived CDR1 and CDR2 are SGHRS and YFSETQ. V gave up 4 bases and J gave up 1 base, with 17 bases separating them. The CDR3 spans 17 residues. CDR3 amino acids: CASSPGSALVTNEKLFF. Here the CDR3 DNA reads TGCGCCAGCAGCCCGGGGTCCGCCTTAGTAACTAATGAAAAACTGTTTTTT. The whole variable domain, remainder taken from reference TRBV5-1 and TRBJ1-4, is KAGVTQTPRYLIKTRGQQVTLSCSPISGHRSVSWYQQTPGQGLQFLFEYFSETQRNKGNFPGRFSGRQFSNSRSEMNVSTLELGDSALYLCASSPGSALVTNEKLFFGSGTQLSVL.

V usage is TRBV30 and J usage is TRBJ1-3; 7 bases match TRBD1. Germline loops: CDR1 GTSNPN, CDR2 SVGIG (reference sequence). CDR3 length: 14 residues. Trimming removed 4 bases from V and 0 bases from J; junction bases left unmatched: 3. CDR3 sequence (DNA): TGTGCCTGGAACAGGGGCCTCTCTGGAAACACCATATATTTT. This codes for CAWNRGLSGNTIYF.

This clone was recorded once. The chain is built from TRBV23-1 and TRBJ2-5, with D uncertain. TRBV23-1 carries the ORF label, with uncertain function. The CDR3 length is 16 residues. V was clipped by 0 bases and J by 0 bases, with 11 bases between them. The CDR3 here is CASSQSTVPYQETQYF. In DNA, the CDR3 is TGCGCCAGCAGTCAATCTACTGTCCCCTACCAAGAGACCCAGTACTTC.

The genes are TRBV7-2 and TRBJ1-1; D uncertain. Germline V gene sequence: CDR1 SGHTA, CDR2 FQGNSA. V was cut by 3 bases and J by 1 base, with 9 bases left in between. This CDR3 has 14 amino acids. Written as DNA, the CDR3 is TGTGCCAGCAGCTTTTACAGCTCGAACACTGAAGCTTTCTTT. Translated, it gives CASSFYSSNTEAFF.